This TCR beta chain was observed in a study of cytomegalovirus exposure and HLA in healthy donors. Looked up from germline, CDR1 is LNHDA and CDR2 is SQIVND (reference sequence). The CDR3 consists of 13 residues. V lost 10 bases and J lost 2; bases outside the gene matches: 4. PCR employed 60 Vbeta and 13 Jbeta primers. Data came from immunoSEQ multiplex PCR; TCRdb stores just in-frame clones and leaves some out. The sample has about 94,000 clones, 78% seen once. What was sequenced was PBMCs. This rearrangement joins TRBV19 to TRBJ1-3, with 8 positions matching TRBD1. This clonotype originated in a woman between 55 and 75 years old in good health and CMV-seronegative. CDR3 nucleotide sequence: TGTGCCACCTCACAGGGGGCTGGAAACACCATATATTTT. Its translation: CATSQGAGNTIYF. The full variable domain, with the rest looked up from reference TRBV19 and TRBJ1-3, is DGGITQSPKYLFRKEGQNVTLSCEQNLNHDAMYWYRQDPGQGLRLIYYSQIVNDFQKGDIAEGYSVSREKKESFPLTVTSAQKNPTAFYLCATSQGAGNTIYFGEGSWLTVV.